This entry concerns a single T cell receptor (beta chain). This record comes from a study of blood T cell repertoires in COVID-19. Original processing notes: Estimation of nucleated cell counts relied on the amplification of reference gene primers. Generated by immunoSEQ multiplex PCR, the TCRdb table keeps only in-frame clones and is missing some. D and trimming were read from the DNA, whereas the V and J calls and clone size are those reported in that table. The table has about 260,000 clones, about nine tenths seen once. The ends lost 5 bases at V and 7 bases at J; junction bases unmatched: 12. This CDR3 spans 16 amino acids. CDR1 and CDR2 from the germline V gene are SGHVS and FQNEAQ.

The sample comprised peripheral blood. J is TRBJ1-4 and V is TRBV7-8, with 8 bases fitting TRBD1. The TCR originated in a woman aged 25 to 45 with COVID-19, enrolled during active disease. DNA for the CDR3: TGTGCCAGCAGCCCAGGACAGGGTTTCGCGTTTGAAAAACTGTTTTTT. It is translated as CASSPGQGFAFEKLFF.